Sequencing of this TCR beta chain was carried out in a study of blood T cells in healthy people across ages. Of note for this clonotype: Germline is not matched at one junction end, which may reflect a read error.

Germline CDR1 and CDR2: LNHDA and SQIVND (reference sequence). CDR3 length: 11 amino acids. Each donor was a healthy Caucasian individual from Russia, aged about 6 to 100. Isolated per sample were at least 6 million PBMCs. Together with a sample-barcoded 5' primer, a J-beta primer mix was included in a second PCR lasting roughly 6 to 12 cycles. The template-switch adaptor, which had 12 random nucleotides, put a tag on each cDNA molecule. TCRdb reanalysed the 5' RACE reads using MiXCR and keeps one entry per CDR3 protein. The sample has hundreds of thousands of distinct CDR3 sequences; under 55% are singletons.

The chain is built from TRBV19 and TRBJ1-1; TRBD1 is a possible D gene (5 bases). The sequence was collected from an elderly man in good health. Material: blood. CDR3 DNA sequence: TGTGCTAGTAGCCCCGGGGGGAAGGCTTTCTTT. This encodes CASSPGGKAFF.